The T cell receptor beta chain described here comes from a study of Ad26.COV2.S vaccination and SARS-CoV-2 variants. Libraries were prepared by immunoSEQ multiplex PCR; TCRdb keeps only in-frame clonotypes and omits some of them. This sample carries 120,000 to 150,000 clones, just over 85% of them seen once, and the ten largest clones take less than 6%. This TCR derives from a human donor who had recovered from COVID-19. This specimen was peripheral blood, taken after recovery from COVID-19.

For the CDR3, the DNA is TGTGCCACCAGTGAGATTGAGACAGGACCGCAGTATTTT. Translation: CATSEIETGPQYF. This chain links TRBV24-1 with TRBJ2-3, with a tentative D call TRBD1 (6 bases). The ends were cut back, 4 bases at V and 10 bases at J, with 14 bases in the middle. There are 13 residues in the CDR3. Germline loops: CDR1 KGHDR, CDR2 SFDVKD.